This paragraph reports one TCR beta chain. Its antigen is unidentified. Each donor (without exception) was a healthy Caucasian. Through template switching, a universal primer site was introduced, and the cDNA contained unique molecular identifiers. Using its own MiXCR run on the 5' RACE reads, TCRdb lists one record per CDR3 protein. There are 510,000 or so distinct CDR3 sequences in the sample; 13% to 15% occur only once, and 0.35% to 0.45% lies in the top ten. The data derive from a study of identical twins. Findings and caveats of the study: Zero-insertion results could be subject to partial confounding by invariant MAIT and iNKT cells. There was more out-of-frame TCR alpha sharing in monozygotic twins than models estimated.

The same sample was also used in a study of yellow fever vaccine responses in identical twins.

The material sequenced was CD4+ T cells sorted from blood. The sequence was obtained from a woman between 18 and 29 years old in good health.

CDR3: CASSVTSDGTQYF. The CDR3 DNA is TGTGCCAGCAGTGTAACTAGCGATGGTACGCAGTATTTT. The chain couples TRBV12-3 or TRBV12-4 to TRBJ2-3; 7 bases fit TRBD2. J was trimmed by 8 bases and V by 5 bases; bases with no gene match: 7. This CDR3 has 13 amino acids.